Below, 20 T cell receptor beta chains from the same sample are listed, as sequenced in a study of cytomegalovirus exposure and HLA in healthy donors. Amplification used 60 Vbeta primers and 13 Jbeta primers. This table comes from immunoSEQ multiplex PCR, and its TCRdb copy is limited to in-frame clones, with some not included. The sample carries some 150,000 clones, 60% to 80% recorded once. The specimen sequenced was PBMCs. The receptors derive from a male donor in good health and CMV-seronegative.

This clone was observed a few times. This chain connects TRBV6-5 to TRBJ1-1, with a tentative D call TRBD1 (5 bases). Germline V gene data show CDR1 as MNHEY and CDR2 as SVGAGI. The CDR3 is 16 amino acids. Trimming shortened V by 0 bases and J by 2 bases, and 13 bases separated the two germline ends. CDR3 loop: CASSYSGFGGNTEAFF. The CDR3, as DNA: TGTGCCAGCAGTTACTCCGGCTTCGGGGGAAACACTGAAGCTTTCTTT.

The sample holds a few counts of this clone. The V and J genes are TRBV19 and TRBJ1-2, with 7 bases aligning to TRBD1. Germline loops: CDR1 LNHDA, CDR2 SQIVND (reference sequence). The V gene end was trimmed by 6 bases and the J gene end by 6 bases; junction bases not matched to a gene: 10. The CDR3 has 14 residues. DNA for the CDR3: TGTGCCAGTAGACCTCCGGGACAGAGAAATGGCTACACCTTC. Amino acids: CASRPPGQRNGYTF.

The rearrangement uses TRBV7-6 and TRBJ1-1, with D maybe TRBD1 (6 bases). The germline gives CDR1 SGHVS, CDR2 FNYEAQ. The CDR3 consists of 13 residues. The ends were cut back, 2 bases at V and 7 bases at J, with 11 bases in the middle. For the CDR3, the DNA is TGTGCCAGCAGCTTACTCCAGGGGAGTGAAGCTTTCTTT. Translated: CASSLLQGSEAFF.

The chain is built from TRBV20-1 and TRBJ2-7; D gene unclear. The CDR3 length is 10 residues. V lost 6 bases, J lost 3 bases, and 6 bases lay in between. Per the germline V gene, CDR1 is DFQATT and CDR2 is SNEGSKA (reference sequence). The CDR3: CSALDYEQYF. The CDR3 DNA is TGCAGTGCCCTAGACTACGAGCAGTACTTC.

V gene TRBV6-1 combines with J gene TRBJ1-1; possibly TRBD1 for D (5 bases). In germline, CDR1 is MNHNS, CDR2 SASEGT. Trimming took 3 bases from V and 3 from J, leaving 8 bases between them. The CDR3 is made up of 13 amino acids. The CDR3 DNA reads as TGTGCCAGCAGTGACAGGGCGGACACTGAAGCTTTCTTT. It translates to CASSDRADTEAFF.

This clone is a singleton in its sample. This chain uses TRBV9 with TRBJ1-1; the D gene is possibly TRBD1 (5 bases). CDR1 SGDLS and CDR2 YYNGEE come from the germline V gene. The ends were cut back, 6 bases at V and 1 base at J, with 13 bases in the middle. This CDR3 has 14 amino acids. The DNA of the CDR3 is TGTGCCAGCACTGCAGGGATGACGAACACTGAAGCTTTCTTT. Encoded protein: CASTAGMTNTEAFF.

In DNA form, the CDR3 reads TGCGCCAGCAGCCAATTGGGGGTCAGCGGGGGTACGCAGTATTTT. This sequence encodes CASSQLGVSGGTQYF. The genes are TRBV4-3 and TRBJ2-3; 8 nucleotides match TRBD2. Germline V gives CDR1 LGHNA, CDR2 YSLEER. V lost 2 bases, J lost 8 bases, and 9 bases stayed unmatched. CDR3 length: 15 residues.

The V gene is TRBV6-6, the J gene TRBJ1-1; D possibly corresponds to TRBD1 (6 bases). The V gene's germline CDR1 is MNHNY and CDR2 SVGAGI (reference sequence). The CDR3 spans 15 residues. The V gene lost 6 bases and the J gene lost 0 bases, with 14 bases spanning the gap. The CDR3 DNA reads as TGTGCCAGCAGACAACTCGACAGGATGAACACTGAAGCTTTCTTT. Its protein product is CASRQLDRMNTEAFF.

The chain recombines TRBV4-1 with TRBJ2-5, with D tentatively TRBD2 (5 bases). The J call may not be correct, given that the DNA end is closer to TRBJ2-7. The germline V gene has CDR1 MGHRA and CDR2 YSYEKL. CDR3 length: 14 residues. The CDR3 nucleotides read TGCGCCAGCAGCCGGGCTCCGGAGGTGTCCGAGCAGTACTTC. This translates into CASSRAPEVSEQYF.

This chain connects TRBV7-2 to TRBJ1-6; 7 bases are shared with TRBD1. This CDR3 is 15 amino acids long. Germline CDR1 SGHTA, CDR2 FQGNSA. J lost 8 bases, V lost 5 bases, and 9 bases had no gene match. The CDR3 region has the DNA TGTGCCAGCAGCGGACAGGTCTCGGAGTATTCACCCCTCCACTTT. As protein: CASSGQVSEYSPLHF.

The rearrangement links TRBV5-1 to TRBJ1-4; D gene unclear. Trimming cost V 3 bases and J 7 bases, with 10 bases left between them. The germline V gene has CDR1 SGHRS and CDR2 YFSETQ. The CDR3 loop spans 13 amino acids. CDR3 protein: CASSSEGIEKLFF. In DNA, the CDR3 is TGCGCCAGCAGCTCGGAGGGTATTGAAAAACTGTTTTTT.

This chain connects TRBV5-1 to TRBJ1-4; possible D gene TRBD1, 5 bases. The length of the CDR3 is 15 residues. V was pared by 4 bases and J by 7 bases, with 17 bases between. CDR1 and CDR2 from the germline V gene are SGHRS and YFSETQ. CDR3 DNA: TGCGCCAGCAGCCCACCGGGAGGGGACGGTGAAAAACTGTTTTTT. Encoded protein: CASSPPGGDGEKLFF.

Regarding this clone: The sample holds other DNA sequences that translate to the same CDR3. This chain joins TRBV2 and TRBJ2-5, with 12 positions matching TRBD2. This CDR3 is built from 17 residues. CDR1 is SNHLY, CDR2 FYNNEI, per germline. Trimming took 6 bases from V and 5 from J; bases not matched to a gene: 13. The CDR3, as DNA: TGTGCCAGCAGAAAGGGAACTAGCGGGGGGCTGGGGGAGACCCAGTACTTC. It encodes CASRKGTSGGLGETQYF.

This clone was detected a few times. Additional DNA sequences in this sample encode the identical CDR3. The chain recombines TRBV30 with TRBJ1-2; no reliable D call. The CDR3 contains 11 residues. Germline V CDR1 and CDR2: GTSNPN, SVGIG (reference sequence). V lost 0 bases, J lost 8 bases, and 7 bases lay in between. This chain's CDR3 is CAWSVLGGYTF. CDR3 bases: TGTGCCTGGAGTGTACTAGGGGGCTACACCTTC.

V and J are TRBV6-5 and TRBJ2-7; weak D call: TRBD1 (5 bases). V lost 3 bases and J 6 bases, leaving 15 bases between the germline ends. The CDR3 has 14 amino acids. CDR1 and CDR2 from the germline V gene are MNHEY and SVGAGI. In DNA form, the CDR3 reads TGTGCCAGCAGTTATGGCCGGACACTGGGCGAGCAGTACTTC. Translated, it gives CASSYGRTLGEQYF.

This clone was recorded only once. The CDR3 loop is CASSLLVTWSSYEQYF. Written as DNA, the CDR3 is TGTGCCAGCAGTTTATTAGTCACATGGAGCTCCTACGAGCAGTACTTC. The J gene is TRBJ2-7, the V gene TRBV28; D is uncertain. The CDR3 runs to 16 residues. With 1 base removed from V and 0 bases from J, the gap between germline ends came to 13 bases. In germline, CDR1 is MDHEN, CDR2 SYDVKM.

This clone was observed a few times. The chain couples TRBV27 to TRBJ1-1; 7 bases fit TRBD1. This CDR3 is built from 14 residues. V gave up 2 bases and J gave up 1 base; unmatched junction bases: 1. Germline CDR1 reads MNHEY; CDR2 reads SMNVEV (reference sequence). CDR3 in amino acids: CASSLDRANTEAFF. The DNA for the CDR3 is TGTGCCAGCAGTTTAGACAGGGCGAACACTGAAGCTTTCTTT.

V gene TRBV7-6 combines with J gene TRBJ2-3; weak D call: TRBD2 (7 bases). The germline V gene has CDR1 SGHVS and CDR2 FNYEAQ. V gave up 0 bases and J gave up 8 bases, with 18 bases separating them. The CDR3 runs to 16 residues. The CDR3 region has the DNA TGTGCCAGCAGCTTAGCGCGGGGAGGGTTAGGGGGTACGCAGTATTTT. It codes for CASSLARGGLGGTQYF.

J is TRBJ1-4 and V is TRBV6-6; D is uncertain. Trimming took off 4 bases at V and 2 bases at J, with 8 bases between the two ends. The germline V gene encodes CDR1 MNHNY and CDR2 SVGAGI (reference sequence). The CDR3 contains 14 residues. The CDR3 is CASSFGDTNEKLFF. The CDR3 nucleotides are TGTGCCAGCAGTTTCGGAGACACTAATGAAAAACTGTTTTTT.

V gene TRBV7-9 combines with J gene TRBJ2-3; 7 bases agree with TRBD1. Germline V gene lookup returns CDR1 SEHNR and CDR2 FQNEAQ (reference sequence). The CDR3 runs 15 residues. The ends lost 5 bases at V and 4 bases at J; junction bases unmatched: 9. Here the CDR3 DNA reads TGTGCCAGCAGCAAAGTTGGGCAGGGGGCAGATACGCAGTATTTT. Its translation: CASSKVGQGADTQYF.